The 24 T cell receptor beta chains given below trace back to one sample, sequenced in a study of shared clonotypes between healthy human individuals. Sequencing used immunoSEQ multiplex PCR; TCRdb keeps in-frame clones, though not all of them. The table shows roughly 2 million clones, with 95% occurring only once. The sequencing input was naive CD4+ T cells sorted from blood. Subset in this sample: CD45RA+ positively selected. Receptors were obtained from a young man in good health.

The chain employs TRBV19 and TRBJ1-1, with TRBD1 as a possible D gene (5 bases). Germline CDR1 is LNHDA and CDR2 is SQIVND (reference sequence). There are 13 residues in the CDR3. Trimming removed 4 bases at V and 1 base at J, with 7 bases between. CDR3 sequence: CASSRGSNTEAFF. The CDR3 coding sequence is TGTGCCAGTAGTAGGGGCTCGAACACTGAAGCTTTCTTT.

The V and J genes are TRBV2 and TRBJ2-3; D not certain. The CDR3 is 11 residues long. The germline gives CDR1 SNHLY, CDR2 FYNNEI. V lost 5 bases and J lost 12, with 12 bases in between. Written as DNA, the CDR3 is TGTGCCAGCAGTCTCACGGTAATTCAGTATTTT. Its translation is CASSLTVIQYF. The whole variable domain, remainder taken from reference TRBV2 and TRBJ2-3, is EPEVTQTPSHQVTQMGQEVILRCVPISNHLYFYWYRQILGQKVEFLVSFYNNEISEKSEIFDDQFSVERPDGSNFTLKIRSTKLEDSAMYFCASSLTVIQYFGPGTRLTVL.

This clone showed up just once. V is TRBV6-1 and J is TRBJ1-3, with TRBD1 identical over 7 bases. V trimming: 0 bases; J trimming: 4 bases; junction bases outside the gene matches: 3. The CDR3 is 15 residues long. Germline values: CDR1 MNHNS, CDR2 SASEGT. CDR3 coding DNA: TGTGCCAGCAGTGAAGCCCCGGACAGGGGAAACACCATATATTTT. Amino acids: CASSEAPDRGNTIYF.

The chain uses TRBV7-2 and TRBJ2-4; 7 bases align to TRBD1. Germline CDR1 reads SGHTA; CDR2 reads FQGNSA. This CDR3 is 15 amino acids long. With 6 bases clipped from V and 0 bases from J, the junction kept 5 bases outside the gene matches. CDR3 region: CASSVGTEAKNIQYF. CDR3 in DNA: TGTGCCAGCAGTGTCGGGACAGAAGCCAAAAACATTCAGTACTTC.

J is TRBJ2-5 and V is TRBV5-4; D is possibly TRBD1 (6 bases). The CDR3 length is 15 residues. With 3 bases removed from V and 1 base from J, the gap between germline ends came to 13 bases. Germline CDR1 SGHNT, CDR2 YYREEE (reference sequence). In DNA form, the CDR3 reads TGTGCCAGCAGCTCCGGGACACAACCCCAAGAGACCCAGTACTTC. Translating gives CASSSGTQPQETQYF. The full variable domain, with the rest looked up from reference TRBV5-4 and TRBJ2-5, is ETGVTQSPTHLIKTRGQQVTLRCSSQSGHNTVSWYQQALGQGPQFIFQYYREEENGRGNFPPRFSGLQFPNYSSELNVNALELDDSALYLCASSSGTQPQETQYFGPGTRLLVL.

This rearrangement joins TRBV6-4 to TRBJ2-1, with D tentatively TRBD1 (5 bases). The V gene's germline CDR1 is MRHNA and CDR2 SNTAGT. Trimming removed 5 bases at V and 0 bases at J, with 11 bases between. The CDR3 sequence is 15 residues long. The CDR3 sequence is CASSSQVSSYNEQFF. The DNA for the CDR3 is TGTGCCAGCAGTTCACAGGTTAGCTCCTACAATGAGCAGTTCTTC.

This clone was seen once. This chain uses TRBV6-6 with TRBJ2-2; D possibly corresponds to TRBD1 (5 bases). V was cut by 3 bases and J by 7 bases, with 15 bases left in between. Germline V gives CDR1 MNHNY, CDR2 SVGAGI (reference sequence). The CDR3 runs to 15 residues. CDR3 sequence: CASSYVVLGHGELFF. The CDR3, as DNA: TGTGCCAGCAGTTATGTCGTGCTGGGGCACGGGGAGCTGTTTTTT.

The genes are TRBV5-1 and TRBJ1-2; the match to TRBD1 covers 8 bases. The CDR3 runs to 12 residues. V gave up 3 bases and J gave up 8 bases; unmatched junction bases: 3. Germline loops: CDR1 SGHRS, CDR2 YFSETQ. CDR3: CASSSDREGYTF. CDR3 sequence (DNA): TGCGCCAGCAGCTCGGACAGGGAAGGCTACACCTTC.

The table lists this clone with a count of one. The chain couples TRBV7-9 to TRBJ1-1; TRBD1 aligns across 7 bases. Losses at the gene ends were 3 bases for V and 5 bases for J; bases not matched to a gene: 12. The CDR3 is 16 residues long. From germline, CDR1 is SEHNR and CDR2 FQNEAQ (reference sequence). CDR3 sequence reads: CASSFPQGREVTEAFF. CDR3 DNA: TGTGCCAGCAGCTTCCCACAGGGGCGGGAGGTGACTGAAGCTTTCTTT.

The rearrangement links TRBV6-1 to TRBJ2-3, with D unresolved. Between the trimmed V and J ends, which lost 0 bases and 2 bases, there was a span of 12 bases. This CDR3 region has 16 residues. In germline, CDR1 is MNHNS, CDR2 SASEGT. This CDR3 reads CASSEAWGILTDTQYF. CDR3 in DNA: TGTGCCAGCAGTGAAGCTTGGGGTATCCTCACAGATACGCAGTATTTT.

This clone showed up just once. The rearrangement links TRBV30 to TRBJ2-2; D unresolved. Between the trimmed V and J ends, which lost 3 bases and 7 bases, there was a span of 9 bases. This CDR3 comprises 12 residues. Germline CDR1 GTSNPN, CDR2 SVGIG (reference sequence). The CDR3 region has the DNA TGTGCCTGGAGCGAAACTATCGGGGAGCTGTTTTTT. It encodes CAWSETIGELFF.

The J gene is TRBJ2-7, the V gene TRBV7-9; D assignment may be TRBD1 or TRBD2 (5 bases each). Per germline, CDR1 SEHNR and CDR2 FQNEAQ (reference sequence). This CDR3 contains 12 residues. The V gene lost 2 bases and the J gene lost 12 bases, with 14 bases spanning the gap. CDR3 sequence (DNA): TGTGCCAGCAGCTTACCCCCGGGACCCATGTACTTC. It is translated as CASSLPPGPMYF.

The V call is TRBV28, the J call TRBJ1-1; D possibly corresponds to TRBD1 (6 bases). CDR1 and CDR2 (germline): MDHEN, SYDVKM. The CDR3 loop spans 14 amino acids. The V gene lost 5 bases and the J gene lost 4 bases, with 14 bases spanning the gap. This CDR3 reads CASSPPTGGTEAFF. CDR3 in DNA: TGTGCCAGCAGTCCGCCGACAGGAGGCACTGAAGCTTTCTTT.

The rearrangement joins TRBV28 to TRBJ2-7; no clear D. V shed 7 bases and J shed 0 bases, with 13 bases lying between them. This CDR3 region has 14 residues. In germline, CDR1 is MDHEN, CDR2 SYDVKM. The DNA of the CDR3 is TGTGCCAGCACCCTGGGAAAGAGCTCCTACGAGCAGTACTTC. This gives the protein CASTLGKSSYEQYF.

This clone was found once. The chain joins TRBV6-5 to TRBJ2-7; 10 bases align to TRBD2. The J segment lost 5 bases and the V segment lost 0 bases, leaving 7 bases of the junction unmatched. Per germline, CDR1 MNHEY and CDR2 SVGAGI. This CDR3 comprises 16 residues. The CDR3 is CASSYSGSGRFDEQYF. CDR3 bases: TGTGCCAGCAGTTACTCGGGTAGCGGGAGGTTTGACGAGCAGTACTTC.

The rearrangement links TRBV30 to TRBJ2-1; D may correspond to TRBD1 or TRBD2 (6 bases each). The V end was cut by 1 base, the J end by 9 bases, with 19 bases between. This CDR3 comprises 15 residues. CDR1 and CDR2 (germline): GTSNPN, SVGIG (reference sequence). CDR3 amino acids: CAWSGDRGLASEQFF. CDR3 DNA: TGTGCCTGGAGTGGAGACCGGGGGCTGGCATCTGAGCAGTTCTTC.

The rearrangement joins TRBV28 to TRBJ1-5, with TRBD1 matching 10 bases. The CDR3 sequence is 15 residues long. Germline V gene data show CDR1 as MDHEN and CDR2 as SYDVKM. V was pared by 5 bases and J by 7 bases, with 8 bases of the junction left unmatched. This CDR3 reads CASSGQGGFGQPQHF. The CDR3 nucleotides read TGTGCCAGCAGTGGACAGGGGGGTTTTGGGCAGCCCCAGCATTTT.

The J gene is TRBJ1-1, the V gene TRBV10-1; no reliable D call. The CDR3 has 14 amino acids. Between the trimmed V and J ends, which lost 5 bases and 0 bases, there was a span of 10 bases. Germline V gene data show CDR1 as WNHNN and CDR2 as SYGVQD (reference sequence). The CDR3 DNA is TGCGCCAGCAGTTACGACGCCCTGAACACTGAAGCTTTCTTT. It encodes CASSYDALNTEAFF.

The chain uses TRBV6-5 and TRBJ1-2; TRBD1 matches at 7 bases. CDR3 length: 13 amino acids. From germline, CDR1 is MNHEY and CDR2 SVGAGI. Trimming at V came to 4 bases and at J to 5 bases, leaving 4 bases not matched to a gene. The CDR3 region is CASSWTGLYGYTF. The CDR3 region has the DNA TGTGCCAGCAGTTGGACAGGATTATATGGCTACACCTTC.

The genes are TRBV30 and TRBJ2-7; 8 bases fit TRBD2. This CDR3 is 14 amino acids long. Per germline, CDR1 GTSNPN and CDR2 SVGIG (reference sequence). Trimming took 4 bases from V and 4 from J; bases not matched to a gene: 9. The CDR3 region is CAWTPAGALYEQYF. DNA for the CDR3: TGTGCCTGGACCCCAGCGGGGGCTCTATACGAGCAGTACTTC.

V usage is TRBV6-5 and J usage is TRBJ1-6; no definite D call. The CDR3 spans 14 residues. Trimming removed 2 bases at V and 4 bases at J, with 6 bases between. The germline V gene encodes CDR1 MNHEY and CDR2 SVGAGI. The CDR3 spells CASSYRPYNSPLHF. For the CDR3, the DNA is TGTGCCAGCAGTTACCGCCCTTATAATTCACCCCTCCACTTT.

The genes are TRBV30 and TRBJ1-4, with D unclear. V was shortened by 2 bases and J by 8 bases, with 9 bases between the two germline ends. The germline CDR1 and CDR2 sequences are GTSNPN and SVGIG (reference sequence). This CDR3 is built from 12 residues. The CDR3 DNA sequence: TGTGCCTGGAGTTCGACGGTCGAAAAACTGTTTTTT. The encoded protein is CAWSSTVEKLFF.

The CDR3 region has the DNA TGCGCCAGCAGCCAAGCAGGGGGTGGCAATCAGCCCCAGCATTTT. As protein: CASSQAGGGNQPQHF. This rearrangement joins TRBV4-1 to TRBJ1-5; 7 positions match TRBD1. V lost 1 base to trimming and J lost 2 bases; unmatched junction nucleotides: 2. Germline-derived CDR1 and CDR2 are MGHRA and YSYEKL. This CDR3 is built from 15 residues.

The CDR3 protein is CASSVVPTIAVGSYEQYF. The DNA for the CDR3 is TGTGCCAGCAGCGTAGTACCCACTATTGCGGTTGGCTCCTACGAGCAGTACTTC. The rearrangement joins TRBV9 to TRBJ2-7; D is unclear. This CDR3 comprises 18 residues. CDR1 is SGDLS, CDR2 YYNGEE, per germline. V was shortened by 0 bases and J by 0 bases, with 19 bases between the two germline ends.